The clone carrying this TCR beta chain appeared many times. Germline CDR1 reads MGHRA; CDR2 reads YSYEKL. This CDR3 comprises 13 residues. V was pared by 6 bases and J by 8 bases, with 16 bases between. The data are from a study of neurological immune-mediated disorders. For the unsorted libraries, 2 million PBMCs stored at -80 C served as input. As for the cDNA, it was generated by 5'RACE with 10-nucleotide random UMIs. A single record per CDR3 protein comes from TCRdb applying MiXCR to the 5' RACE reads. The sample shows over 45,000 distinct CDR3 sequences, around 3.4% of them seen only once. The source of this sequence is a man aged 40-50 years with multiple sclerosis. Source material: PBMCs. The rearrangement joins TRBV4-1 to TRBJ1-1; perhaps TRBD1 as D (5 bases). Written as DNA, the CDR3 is TGCGCCAGCAGTCCCCGGGGGGAGCTCGAAGCTTTCTTT. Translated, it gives CASSPRGELEAFF.